This TCR beta chain was retrieved from a study of T cell responses to AZD1222 COVID-19 vaccine. The repertoire was sequenced with immunoSEQ multiplex PCR; TCRdb's copy has only in-frame clones and lacks some. The sample has more than 95,000 clones, about 89% seen once. The V gene's germline CDR1 is KGHDR and CDR2 SFDVKD. The CDR3 is 16 residues long. Between the trimmed V and J ends, which lost 1 base and 6 bases, there was a span of 14 bases. This clone has just a few counts. The TCR sequence derives from an adult in good health. This chain links TRBV24-1 with TRBJ1-4, with a possible D match to TRBD1 (5 bases). The sequencing here drew on peripheral blood, taken on day 0 of AZD1222 vaccination. CDR3 bases: TGTGCCACCAGTGATTTCCCTCGGACGGGGGATGAAAAACTGTTTTTT. Translated, it gives CATSDFPRTGDEKLFF.